What follows describes a single T cell receptor beta chain. From germline, CDR1 is SGDLS and CDR2 YYNGEE. The CDR3 spans 13 residues. Trimming removed 3 bases at V and 3 bases at J, with 8 bases between. Clones were read by immunoSEQ multiplex PCR, and TCRdb kept only the in-frame ones, dropping some. There are 9,500 to 12,000 clones in the sample; around 76% occur only once, and about 4.7% lies in the top ten. This entry belongs to a study of T cell repertoires in ileal Crohn's disease. The sequencing input was ileal tissue. This TCR derives from an adult with Crohn's disease. The chain combines TRBV9 with TRBJ2-3; D ambiguous. The CDR3 nucleotides are TGTGCCAGCAGCGCCCGACTGACAGATACGCAGTATTTT. This gives the protein CASSARLTDTQYF.